This TCR beta chain is from a study of metastatic and nonmetastatic thyroid tumors. At the level of the study: Thyroid patients, malignant and benign, had repertoires compared across blood and tumor or nodule tissue.

This clone was counted many times. Its specificity is unknown. Authors' data handling: The study built a papillary thyroid cancer distant-metastasis classifier from CDR3 differences across clinicopathological groups. TCRdb re-analyzed the PCR reads through MiXCR. TCRdb, not the original authors, processed these V and J calls. The data hold 43,000 or so clones, with 24% observed a single time. Findings and caveats of the study: Malignant thyroid tumors reportedly had TCR beta diversity that was significantly higher than in benign nodules, in blood and tumor.

With 2 bases clipped from V and 5 bases from J, the junction kept 7 bases outside the gene matches. CDR3 length: 16 residues. Germline V CDR1 and CDR2: SQVTM, ANQGSEA. Among the patients, none had received any treatment before thyroid surgery. Sequenced sample: blood. This chain uses TRBV29-1 with TRBJ2-5, with 14 bases matching TRBD2. The sequence was collected from a male donor with papillary thyroid cancer or a benign thyroid nodule (not recorded which). Some clones in this sample may be carry-over from other donors' samples. The CDR3 spells CSVERGLAGAGETQYF. The CDR3 nucleotides are TGCAGCGTTGAAAGGGGACTAGCGGGAGCTGGTGAGACCCAGTACTTC.